The 5 T cell receptor beta chains below come from one sample, sequenced in a study of blood T cell repertoires in COVID-19. Repertoires were generated with immunoSEQ multiplex PCR, while TCRdb's copy carries only in-frame clones and drops some. The data show 200,000 to 250,000 clones, around 90% seen once. The sample consisted of peripheral blood. The receptors come from a man under 40 with acute or convalescent COVID-19.

The chain joins TRBV3-1 (or the pseudogene TRBV3-2) to TRBJ1-1; D possibly corresponds to TRBD1 (5 bases). CDR1 and CDR2 from the germline V gene are LGHDT and YNNKEL (reference sequence). The V end lost 0 bases, the J end lost 0 bases, and 20 bases lay between the germline ends. The CDR3 loop spans 19 amino acids. CDR3 nucleotides: TGTGCCAGCAGCCAAGAGGGGCCAGACGTCACAGACATGAACACTGAAGCTTTCTTT. This sequence encodes CASSQEGPDVTDMNTEAFF.

The rearrangement uses TRBV7-9 and TRBJ2-7; tentatively, D is TRBD1 (6 bases). There are 13 residues in the CDR3. Germline CDR1 and CDR2: SEHNR and FQNEAQ (reference sequence). Deletions cut 4 bases from V and 5 bases from J, with 12 bases between. In nucleotides, the CDR3 is TGTGCCAGCAGCTGGGGGACACTAGACGAGCAGTACTTC. Its protein is CASSWGTLDEQYF.

The chain links TRBV27 to TRBJ2-7, with 13 positions matching TRBD2. Trimming at V came to 1 base and at J to 0 bases, leaving 6 bases not matched to a gene. The germline gives CDR1 MNHEY, CDR2 SMNVEV (reference sequence). This CDR3 has 18 amino acids. CDR3 in DNA: TGTGCCAGCAGTTTATATTGGACTAGCGGGGGCCGCTCCTACGAGCAGTACTTC. It codes for CASSLYWTSGGRSYEQYF.

The rearrangement joins TRBV6-1 to TRBJ2-1; a weak D match, TRBD1 (7 bases). V was shortened by 2 bases and J by 9 bases, with 20 bases between the two germline ends. The CDR3 loop spans 16 amino acids. Germline V gives CDR1 MNHNS, CDR2 SASEGT. The CDR3 nucleotides are TGTGCCAGCAGTGAACGGCAGGGGGGCCACGCAGGTGAGCAGTTCTTC. Encoded protein: CASSERQGGHAGEQFF.

V is TRBV20-1 and J is TRBJ1-6; possible D gene TRBD1, 6 bases. V lost 3 bases, J lost 4 bases, and 16 bases lay in between. In germline, CDR1 is DFQATT, CDR2 SNEGSKA (reference sequence). There are 16 residues in the CDR3. In nucleotides, the CDR3 is TGCAGTGCTAGTGAACAGGGTGGGATATATAATTCACCCCTCCACTTT. Amino acid sequence: CSASEQGGIYNSPLHF.